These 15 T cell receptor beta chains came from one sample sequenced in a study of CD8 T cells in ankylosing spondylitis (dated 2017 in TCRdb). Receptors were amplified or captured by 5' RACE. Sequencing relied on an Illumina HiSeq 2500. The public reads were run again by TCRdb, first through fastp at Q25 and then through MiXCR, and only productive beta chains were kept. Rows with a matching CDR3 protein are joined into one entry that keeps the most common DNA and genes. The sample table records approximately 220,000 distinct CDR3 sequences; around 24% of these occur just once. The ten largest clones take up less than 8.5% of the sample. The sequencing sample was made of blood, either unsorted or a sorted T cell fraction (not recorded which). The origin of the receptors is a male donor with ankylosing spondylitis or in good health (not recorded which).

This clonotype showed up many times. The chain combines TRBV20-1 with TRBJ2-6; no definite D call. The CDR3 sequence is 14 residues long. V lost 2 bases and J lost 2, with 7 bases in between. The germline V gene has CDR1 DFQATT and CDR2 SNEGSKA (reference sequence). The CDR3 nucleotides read TGCAGTGCTAGAACATCCCCTGGGGCCAACGTCCTGACTTTC. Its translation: CSARTSPGANVLTF.

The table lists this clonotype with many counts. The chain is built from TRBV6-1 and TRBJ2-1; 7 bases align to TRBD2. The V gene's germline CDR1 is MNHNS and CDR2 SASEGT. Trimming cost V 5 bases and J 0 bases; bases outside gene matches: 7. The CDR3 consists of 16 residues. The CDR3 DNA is TGTGCCAGCAGTCTATCCGGGACTAACTCCTACAATGAGCAGTTCTTC. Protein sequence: CASSLSGTNSYNEQFF.

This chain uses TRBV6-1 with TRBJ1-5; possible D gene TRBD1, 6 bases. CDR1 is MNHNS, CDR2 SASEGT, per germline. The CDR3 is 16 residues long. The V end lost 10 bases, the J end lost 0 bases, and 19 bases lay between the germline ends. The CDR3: CATRRRGADSNQPQHF. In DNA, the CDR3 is TGTGCCACCAGGCGTAGGGGGGCGGATAGCAATCAGCCCCAGCATTTT.

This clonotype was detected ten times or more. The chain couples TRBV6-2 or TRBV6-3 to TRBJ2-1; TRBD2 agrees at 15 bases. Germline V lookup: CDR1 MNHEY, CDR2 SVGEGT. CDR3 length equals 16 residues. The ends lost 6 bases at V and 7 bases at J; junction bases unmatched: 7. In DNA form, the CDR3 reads TGTGCCAGCAGATCTTCCGGGACTAGCGGGAGGAATGAGCAGTTCTTC. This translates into CASRSSGTSGRNEQFF.

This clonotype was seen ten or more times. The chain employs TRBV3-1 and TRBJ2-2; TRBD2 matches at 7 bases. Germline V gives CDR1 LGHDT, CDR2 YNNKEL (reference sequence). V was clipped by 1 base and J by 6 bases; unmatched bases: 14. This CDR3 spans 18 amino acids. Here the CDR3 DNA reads TGTGCCAGCAGCCAAGGTGCCGTGGGAGGGACCAGCTCCGGGGAGCTGTTTTTT. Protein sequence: CASSQGAVGGTSSGELFF.

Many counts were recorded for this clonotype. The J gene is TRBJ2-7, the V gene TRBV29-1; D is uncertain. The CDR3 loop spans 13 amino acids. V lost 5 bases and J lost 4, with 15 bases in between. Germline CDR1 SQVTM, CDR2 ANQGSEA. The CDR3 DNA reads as TGCAGCGTTAAGACCGGGCAGACTTACGAGCAGTACTTC. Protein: CSVKTGQTYEQYF.

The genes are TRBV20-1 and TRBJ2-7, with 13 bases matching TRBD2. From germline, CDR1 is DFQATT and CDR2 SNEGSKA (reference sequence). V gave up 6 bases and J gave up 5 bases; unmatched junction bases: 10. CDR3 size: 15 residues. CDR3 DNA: TGCAGTGCCTGGACTAGCGGGAGTGGGCCTAACGAGCAGTACTTC. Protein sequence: CSAWTSGSGPNEQYF.

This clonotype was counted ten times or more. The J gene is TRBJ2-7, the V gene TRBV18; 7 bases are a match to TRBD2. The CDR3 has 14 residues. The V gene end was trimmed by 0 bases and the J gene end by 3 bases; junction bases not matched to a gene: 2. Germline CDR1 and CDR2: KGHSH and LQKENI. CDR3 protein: CASSPPGGYYEQYF. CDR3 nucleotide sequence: TGTGCCAGCTCACCACCGGGAGGGTACTACGAGCAGTACTTC.

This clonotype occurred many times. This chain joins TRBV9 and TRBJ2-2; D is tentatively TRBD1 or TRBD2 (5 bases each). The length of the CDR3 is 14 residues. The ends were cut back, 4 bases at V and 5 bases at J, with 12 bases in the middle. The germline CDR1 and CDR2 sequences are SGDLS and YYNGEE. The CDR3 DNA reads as TGTGCCAGCAGCTGGGGGACGGCAACCGGGGAGCTGTTTTTT. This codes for CASSWGTATGELFF.

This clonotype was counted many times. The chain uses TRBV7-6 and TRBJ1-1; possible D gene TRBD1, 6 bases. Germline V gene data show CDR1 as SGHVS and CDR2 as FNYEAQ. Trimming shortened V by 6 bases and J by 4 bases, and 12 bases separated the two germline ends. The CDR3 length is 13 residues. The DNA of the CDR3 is TGTGCCAGCAGTTTCACAGGGACCACTGAAGCTTTCTTT. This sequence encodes CASSFTGTTEAFF.

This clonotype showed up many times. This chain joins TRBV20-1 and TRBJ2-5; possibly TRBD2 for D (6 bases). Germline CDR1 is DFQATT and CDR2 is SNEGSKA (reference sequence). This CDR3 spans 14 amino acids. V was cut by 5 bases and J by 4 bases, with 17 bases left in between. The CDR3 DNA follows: TGCAGTGCTGGGACTGCACTCATGGGAGAGACCCAGTACTTC. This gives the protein CSAGTALMGETQYF.

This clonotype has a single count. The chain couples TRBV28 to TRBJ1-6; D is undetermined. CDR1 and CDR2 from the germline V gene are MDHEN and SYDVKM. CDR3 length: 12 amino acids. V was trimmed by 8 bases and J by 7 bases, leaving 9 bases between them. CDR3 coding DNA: TGTGCCAGCTTTGTGGGGAATTCACCCCTCCACTTT. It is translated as CASFVGNSPLHF.

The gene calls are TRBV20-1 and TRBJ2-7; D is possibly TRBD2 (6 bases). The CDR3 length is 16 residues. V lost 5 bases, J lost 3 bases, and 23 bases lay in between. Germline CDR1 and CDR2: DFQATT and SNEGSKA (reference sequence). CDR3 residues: CSAAPDWTIGSYEQYF. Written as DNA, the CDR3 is TGCAGTGCTGCGCCTGATTGGACTATCGGAAGCTACGAGCAGTACTTC.

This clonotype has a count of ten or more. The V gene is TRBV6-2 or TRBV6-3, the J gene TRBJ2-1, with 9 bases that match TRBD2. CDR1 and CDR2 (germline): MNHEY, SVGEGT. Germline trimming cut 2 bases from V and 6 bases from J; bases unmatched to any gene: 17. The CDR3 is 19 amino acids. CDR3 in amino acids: CASSYNPQRAGGMANEQFF. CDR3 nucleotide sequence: TGTGCCAGCAGTTACAACCCCCAGCGGGCGGGAGGGATGGCCAATGAGCAGTTCTTC.

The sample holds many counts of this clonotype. DNA for the CDR3: TGTGCCATCAGTGATAGTAGCAATCAGCCCCAGCATTTT. It translates to CAISDSSNQPQHF. J is TRBJ1-5 and V is TRBV10-3; D call uncertain. The CDR3 is 13 amino acids. V was clipped by 3 bases and J by 0 bases, with 3 bases between them. The V gene's germline CDR1 is ENHRY and CDR2 SYGVKD.